What follows describes a single T cell receptor (beta chain). This record comes from a study of blood T cell repertoires in COVID-19. Study overall: The samples span acute and convalescent COVID-19 from the United States, Italy and Spain.

TCRdb's copy holds only in-frame clones and misses some; the assay was immunoSEQ multiplex PCR. The sample records tens of thousands of clones, roughly 80% being singletons. Germline CDR1 is MNHEY and CDR2 is SVGAGI. CDR3 length equals 15 residues. With 4 bases clipped from V and 7 bases from J, the junction kept 10 bases outside the gene matches. Sequenced sample: peripheral blood. The TCR was taken from a man aged 45-65 years with active or convalescent COVID-19. The chain couples TRBV6-5 to TRBJ1-2, with 9 nucleotides matching TRBD1. DNA for the CDR3: TGTGCCAGCAGTTCCGCTTCACAGGGGGCGATTGGCTACACCTTC. Translation gives CASSSASQGAIGYTF.